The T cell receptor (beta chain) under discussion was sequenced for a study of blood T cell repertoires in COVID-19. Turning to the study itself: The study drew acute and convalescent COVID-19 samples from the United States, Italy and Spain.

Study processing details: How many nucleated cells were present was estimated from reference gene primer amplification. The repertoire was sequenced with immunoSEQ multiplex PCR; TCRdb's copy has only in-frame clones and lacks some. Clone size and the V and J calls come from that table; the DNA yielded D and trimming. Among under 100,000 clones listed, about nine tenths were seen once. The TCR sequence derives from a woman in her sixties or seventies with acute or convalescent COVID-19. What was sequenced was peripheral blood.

CDR3 protein: CASSDLPGGSTGELFF. The CDR3 nucleotides read TGTGCCAGCAGTGACCTACCAGGGGGGAGCACCGGGGAGCTGTTTTTT. The chain carries TRBV6-4 and TRBJ2-2; D is possibly TRBD1 (7 bases). V shed 2 bases and J shed 4 bases, with 14 bases lying between them. CDR3 length: 16 amino acids. Germline values: CDR1 MRHNA, CDR2 SNTAGT.